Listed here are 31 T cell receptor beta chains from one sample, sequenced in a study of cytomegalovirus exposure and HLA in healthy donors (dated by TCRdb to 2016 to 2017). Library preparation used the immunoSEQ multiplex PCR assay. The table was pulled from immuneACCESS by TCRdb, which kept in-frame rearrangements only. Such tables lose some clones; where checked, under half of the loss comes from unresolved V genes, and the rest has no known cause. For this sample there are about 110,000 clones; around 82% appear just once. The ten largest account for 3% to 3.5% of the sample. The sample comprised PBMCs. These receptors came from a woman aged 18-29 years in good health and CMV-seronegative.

The CDR3 sequence: CASSDGQGYEQYF. CDR3 DNA sequence: TGCGCCAGCAGTGACGGGCAGGGCTACGAGCAGTACTTC. V usage is TRBV10-1 and J usage is TRBJ2-7, with D perhaps TRBD1 (5 bases). The germline V gene has CDR1 WNHNN and CDR2 SYGVQD (reference sequence). The germline V and J ends were trimmed by 3 bases and 3 bases, with 9 bases remaining between them. CDR3 size: 13 residues.

The CDR3 here is CASSIYAAGVADTQYF. The DNA of the CDR3 is TGTGCCAGTAGTATTTACGCAGCGGGGGTAGCAGATACGCAGTATTTT. The chain recombines TRBV19 with TRBJ2-3; 8 bases match TRBD2. The length of the CDR3 is 16 residues. In germline, CDR1 is LNHDA, CDR2 SQIVND (reference sequence). V was clipped by 3 bases and J by 4 bases; unmatched bases: 9.

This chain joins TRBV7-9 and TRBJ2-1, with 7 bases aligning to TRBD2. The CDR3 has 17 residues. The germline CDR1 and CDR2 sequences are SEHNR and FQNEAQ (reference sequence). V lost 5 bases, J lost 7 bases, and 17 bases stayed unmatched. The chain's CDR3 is CASSVGIGSGLLNEQFF. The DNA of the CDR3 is TGTGCCAGCAGCGTGGGTATTGGTAGCGGGCTGCTTAATGAGCAGTTCTTC.

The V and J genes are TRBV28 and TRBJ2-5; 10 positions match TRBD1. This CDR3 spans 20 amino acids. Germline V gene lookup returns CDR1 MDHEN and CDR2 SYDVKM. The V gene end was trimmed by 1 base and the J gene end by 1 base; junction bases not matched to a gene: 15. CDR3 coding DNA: TGTGCCAGCAGTTTATTACAAGGCGTGTTGACAGGGGGCCTCCAAGAGACCCAGTACTTC. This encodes CASSLLQGVLTGGLQETQYF.

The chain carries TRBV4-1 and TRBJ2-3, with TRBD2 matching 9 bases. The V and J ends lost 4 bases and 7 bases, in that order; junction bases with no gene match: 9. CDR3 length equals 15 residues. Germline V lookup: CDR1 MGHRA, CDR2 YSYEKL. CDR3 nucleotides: TGCGCCAGCAGCCCCCTGGGGGCGGGGGGGTATACGCAGTATTTT. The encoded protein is CASSPLGAGGYTQYF.

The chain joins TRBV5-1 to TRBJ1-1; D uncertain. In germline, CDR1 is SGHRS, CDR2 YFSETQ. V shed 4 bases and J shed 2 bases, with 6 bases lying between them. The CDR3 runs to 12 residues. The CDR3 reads CASSPGNTEAFF. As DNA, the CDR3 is TGCGCCAGCAGCCCAGGTAACACTGAAGCTTTCTTT.

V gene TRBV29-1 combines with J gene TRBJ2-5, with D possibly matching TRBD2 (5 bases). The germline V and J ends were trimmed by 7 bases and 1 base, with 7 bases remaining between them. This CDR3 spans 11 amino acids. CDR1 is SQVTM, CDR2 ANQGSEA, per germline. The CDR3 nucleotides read TGCAGCGCCGGGGTCCAAGAGACCCAGTACTTC. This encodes CSAGVQETQYF.

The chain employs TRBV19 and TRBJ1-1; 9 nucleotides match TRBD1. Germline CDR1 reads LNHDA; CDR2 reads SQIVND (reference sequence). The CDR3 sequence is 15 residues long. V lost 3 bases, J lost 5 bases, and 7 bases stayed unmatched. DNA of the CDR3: TGTGCCAGTAGTATCCCCGGGACAGGGTTAACTGAAGCTTTCTTT. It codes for CASSIPGTGLTEAFF.

CDR3 sequence reads: CASSQDLGTGGADTQYF. In nucleotides, the CDR3 is TGTGCCAGCAGCCAAGATCTGGGGACAGGGGGCGCAGATACGCAGTATTTT. The chain is built from TRBV4-2 and TRBJ2-3, with 12 bases lining up with TRBD1. Germline V gene sequence: CDR1 LGHNA, CDR2 YNFKEQ. Trimming at V came to 0 bases and at J to 4 bases, leaving 5 bases not matched to a gene. The CDR3 totals 17 residues.

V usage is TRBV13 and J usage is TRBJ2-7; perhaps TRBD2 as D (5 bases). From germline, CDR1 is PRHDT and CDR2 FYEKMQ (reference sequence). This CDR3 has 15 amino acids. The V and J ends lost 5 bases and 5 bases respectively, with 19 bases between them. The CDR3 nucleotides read TGTGCCAGCAGCCCCCTCTCCGAGGGTTTCCACGAGCAGTACTTC. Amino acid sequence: CASSPLSEGFHEQYF. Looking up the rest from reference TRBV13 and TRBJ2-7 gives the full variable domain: AAGVIQSPRHLIKEKRETATLKCYPIPRHDTVYWYQQGPGQDPQFLISFYEKMQSDKGSIPDRFSAQQFSDYHSELNMSSLELGDSALYFCASSPLSEGFHEQYFGPGTRLTVT.

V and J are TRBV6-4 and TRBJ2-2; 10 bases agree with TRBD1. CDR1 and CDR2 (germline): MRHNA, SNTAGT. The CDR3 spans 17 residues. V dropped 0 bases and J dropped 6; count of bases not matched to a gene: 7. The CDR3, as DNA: TGTGCCAGCAGTGACTCGGGGGACAGGGGAGAATCCGGGGAGCTGTTTTTT. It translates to CASSDSGDRGESGELFF.

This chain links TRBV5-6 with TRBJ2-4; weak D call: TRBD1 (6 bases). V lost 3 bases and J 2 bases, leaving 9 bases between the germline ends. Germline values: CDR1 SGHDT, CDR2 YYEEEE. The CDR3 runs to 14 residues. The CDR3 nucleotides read TGTGCCAGCAGCTCTCAGGGGACCAAAAACATTCAGTACTTC. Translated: CASSSQGTKNIQYF. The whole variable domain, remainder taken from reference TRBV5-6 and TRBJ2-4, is DAGVTQSPTHLIKTRGQQVTLRCSPKSGHDTVSWYQQALGQGPQFIFQYYEEEERQRGNFPDRFSGHQFPNYSSELNVNALLLGDSALYLCASSSQGTKNIQYFGAGTRLSVL.

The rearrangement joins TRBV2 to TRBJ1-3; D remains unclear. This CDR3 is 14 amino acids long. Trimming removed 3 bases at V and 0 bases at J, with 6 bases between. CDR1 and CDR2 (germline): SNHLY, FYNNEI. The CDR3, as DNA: TGTGCCAGCAGTGACTCTTTCTCTGGAAACACCATATATTTT. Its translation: CASSDSFSGNTIYF.

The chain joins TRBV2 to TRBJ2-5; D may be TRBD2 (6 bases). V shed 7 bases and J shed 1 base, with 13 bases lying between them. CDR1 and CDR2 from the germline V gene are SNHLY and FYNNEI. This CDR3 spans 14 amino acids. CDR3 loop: CASKAGRTQETQYF. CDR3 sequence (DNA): TGTGCCAGCAAGGCGGGACGGACCCAAGAGACCCAGTACTTC.

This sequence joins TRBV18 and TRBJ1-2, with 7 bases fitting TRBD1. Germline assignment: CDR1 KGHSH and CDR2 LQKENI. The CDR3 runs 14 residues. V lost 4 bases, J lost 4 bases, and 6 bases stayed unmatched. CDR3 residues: CASSQPGQTYGYTF. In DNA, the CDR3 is TGTGCCAGCTCACAACCGGGACAGACCTATGGCTACACCTTC. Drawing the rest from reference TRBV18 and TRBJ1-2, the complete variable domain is NAGVMQNPRHLVRRRGQEARLRCSPMKGHSHVYWYRQLPEEGLKFMVYLQKENIIDESGMPKERFSAEFPKEGPSILRIQQVVRGDSAAYFCASSQPGQTYGYTFGSGTRLTVV.

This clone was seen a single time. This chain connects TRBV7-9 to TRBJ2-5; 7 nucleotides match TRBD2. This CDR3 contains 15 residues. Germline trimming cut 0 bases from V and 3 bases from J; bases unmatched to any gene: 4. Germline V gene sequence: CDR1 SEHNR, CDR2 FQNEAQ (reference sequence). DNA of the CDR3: TGTGCCAGCAGCTTAGCGGGCGGGGGTGAAGAGACCCAGTACTTC. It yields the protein CASSLAGGGEETQYF.

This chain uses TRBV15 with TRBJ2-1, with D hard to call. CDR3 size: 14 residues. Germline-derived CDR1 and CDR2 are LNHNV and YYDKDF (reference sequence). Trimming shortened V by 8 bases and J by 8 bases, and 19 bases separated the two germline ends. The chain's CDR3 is CATSLPSSPYEQFF. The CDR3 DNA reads TGTGCCACCTCACTTCCGAGTTCGCCGTATGAGCAGTTCTTC.

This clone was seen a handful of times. CDR3 amino acids: CASSSDRGVGYTF. In nucleotides, the CDR3 is TGTGCCAGCAGTTCGGACAGGGGTGTCGGCTACACCTTC. The chain carries TRBV2 and TRBJ1-2, with 9 positions matching TRBD1. The CDR3 is made up of 13 amino acids. CDR1 and CDR2 from the germline V gene are SNHLY and FYNNEI. Unmatched junction bases numbered 6, after V lost 5 bases and J lost 8 bases. Together with reference TRBV2 and TRBJ1-2, the CDR3 gives the full variable domain: EPEVTQTPSHQVTQMGQEVILRCVPISNHLYFYWYRQILGQKVEFLVSFYNNEISEKSEIFDDQFSVERPDGSNFTLKIRSTKLEDSAMYFCASSSDRGVGYTFGSGTRLTVV.

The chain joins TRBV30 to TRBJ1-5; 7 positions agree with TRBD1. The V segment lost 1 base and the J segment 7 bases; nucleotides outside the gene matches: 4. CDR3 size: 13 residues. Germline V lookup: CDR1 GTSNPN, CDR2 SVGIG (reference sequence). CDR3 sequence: CAWSETGTQPQHF. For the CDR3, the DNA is TGTGCCTGGAGTGAGACAGGGACGCAGCCCCAGCATTTT.

The CDR3: CASSVGPVSSYEQYF. The CDR3 region has the DNA TGTGCCAGCAGCGTAGGCCCCGTCAGCTCCTACGAGCAGTACTTC. The J gene is TRBJ2-7, the V gene TRBV9; D not resolved. Germline CDR1 is SGDLS and CDR2 is YYNGEE. CDR3 length: 15 amino acids. Trimming stripped 0 bases from V and 0 bases from J, with 10 bases between.

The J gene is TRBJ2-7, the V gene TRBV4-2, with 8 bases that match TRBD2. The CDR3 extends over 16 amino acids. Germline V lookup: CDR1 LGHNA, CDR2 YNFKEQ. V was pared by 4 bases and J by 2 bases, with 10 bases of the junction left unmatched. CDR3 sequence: CASSPAAGGDTYEQYF. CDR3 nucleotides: TGTGCCAGCAGCCCGGCGGCGGGGGGAGATACCTACGAGCAGTACTTC.

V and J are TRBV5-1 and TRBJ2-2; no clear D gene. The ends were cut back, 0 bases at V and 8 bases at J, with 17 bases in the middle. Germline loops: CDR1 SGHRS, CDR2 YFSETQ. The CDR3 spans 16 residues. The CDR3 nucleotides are TGCGCCAGCAGCTTGGTCTATGTCCCTTCACAGGGGGAGCTGTTTTTT. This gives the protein CASSLVYVPSQGELFF. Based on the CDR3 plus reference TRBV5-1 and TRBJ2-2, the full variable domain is KAGVTQTPRYLIKTRGQQVTLSCSPISGHRSVSWYQQTPGQGLQFLFEYFSETQRNKGNFPGRFSGRQFSNSRSEMNVSTLELGDSALYLCASSLVYVPSQGELFFGEGSRLTVL.

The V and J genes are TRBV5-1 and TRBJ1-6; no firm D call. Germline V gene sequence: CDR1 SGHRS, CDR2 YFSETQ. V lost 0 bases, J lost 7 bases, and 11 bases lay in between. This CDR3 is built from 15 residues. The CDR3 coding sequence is TGCGCCAGCAGCTTGGCCAGGTCCGACAATTCACCCCTCCACTTT. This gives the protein CASSLARSDNSPLHF.

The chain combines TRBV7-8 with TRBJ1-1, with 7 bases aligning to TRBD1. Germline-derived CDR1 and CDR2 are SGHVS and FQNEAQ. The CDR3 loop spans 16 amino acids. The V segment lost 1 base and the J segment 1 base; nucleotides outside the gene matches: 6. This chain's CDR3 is CASSLGPGQPNTEAFF. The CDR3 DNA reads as TGTGCCAGCAGCTTAGGACCGGGACAGCCGAACACTGAAGCTTTCTTT.

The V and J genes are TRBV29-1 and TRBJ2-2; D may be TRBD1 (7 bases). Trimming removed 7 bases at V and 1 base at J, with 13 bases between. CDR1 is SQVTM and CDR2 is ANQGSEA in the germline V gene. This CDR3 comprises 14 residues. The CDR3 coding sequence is TGCAGCGCCGGGGGACAGATGAACACCGGGGAGCTGTTTTTT. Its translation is CSAGGQMNTGELFF.

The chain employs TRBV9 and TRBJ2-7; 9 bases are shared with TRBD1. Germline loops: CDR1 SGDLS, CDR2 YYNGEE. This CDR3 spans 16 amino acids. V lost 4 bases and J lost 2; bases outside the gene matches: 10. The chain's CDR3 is CASSPVPGTGTYEQYF. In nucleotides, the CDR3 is TGTGCCAGCAGCCCCGTGCCCGGGACAGGGACCTACGAGCAGTACTTC.

The CDR3 region has the DNA TGCAGCGTTGAAGATTACGTGACAGTAGGCCAAGAGACCCAGTACTTC. As protein: CSVEDYVTVGQETQYF. V usage is TRBV29-1 and J usage is TRBJ2-5, with D possibly TRBD1 on 5 matching bases. The CDR3 covers 16 residues. Looked up from germline, CDR1 is SQVTM and CDR2 is ANQGSEA. Trimming pared 0 bases from V and 1 base from J, leaving 15 bases between.

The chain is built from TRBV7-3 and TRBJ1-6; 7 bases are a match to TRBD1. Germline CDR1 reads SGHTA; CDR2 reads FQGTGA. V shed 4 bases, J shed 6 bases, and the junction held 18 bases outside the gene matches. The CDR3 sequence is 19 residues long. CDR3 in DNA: TGTGCCAGCAGCTCGCCCGAACGCTCAGGGGGGACGGGTAATTCACCCCTCCACTTT. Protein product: CASSSPERSGGTGNSPLHF.

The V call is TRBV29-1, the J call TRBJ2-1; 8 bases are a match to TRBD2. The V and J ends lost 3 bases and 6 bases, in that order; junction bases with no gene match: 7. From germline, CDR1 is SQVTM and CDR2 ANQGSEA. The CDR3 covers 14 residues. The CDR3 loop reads CSVDSGLAGNEQFF. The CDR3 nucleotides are TGCAGCGTTGACTCCGGGCTAGCGGGCAATGAGCAGTTCTTC.

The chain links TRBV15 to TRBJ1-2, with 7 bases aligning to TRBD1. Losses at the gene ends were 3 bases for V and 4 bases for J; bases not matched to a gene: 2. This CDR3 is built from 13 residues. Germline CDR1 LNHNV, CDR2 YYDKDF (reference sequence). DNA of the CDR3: TGTGCCACCAGCAGTACAGGGGCCTATGGCTACACCTTC. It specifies CATSSTGAYGYTF.

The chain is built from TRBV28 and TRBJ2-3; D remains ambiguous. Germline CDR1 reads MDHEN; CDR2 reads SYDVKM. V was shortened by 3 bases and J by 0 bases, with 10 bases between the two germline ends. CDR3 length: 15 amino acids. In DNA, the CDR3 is TGTGCCAGCAGTTTCGGCGGTCTAAGCACAGATACGCAGTATTTT. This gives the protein CASSFGGLSTDTQYF. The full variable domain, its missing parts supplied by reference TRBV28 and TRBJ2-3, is DVKVTQSSRYLVKRTGEKVFLECVQDMDHENMFWYRQDPGLGLRLIYFSYDVKMKEKGDIPEGYSVSREKKERFSLILESASTNQTSMYLCASSFGGLSTDTQYFGPGTRLTVL.